This T cell receptor (beta chain) was captured in a study of shared clonotypes between healthy human individuals (dated by TCRdb to between 2020 and 2021). General notes on the study: A couple of women and a few men aged 18 to 49 years were included in the cohort. To increase sequencing depth and limit assay-specific biases, TCR repertoire library preparation and sequencing were carried out by different laboratories using diverse techniques. For each donor, CD4 naive and CD4 memory were each run on three plates, CD8 naive on two plates, and CD8 memory on one plate. The study deeply sequenced blood TCR repertoires of five healthy adults to estimate repertoire size and the extent of clonotype sharing between individuals. Leukapheresis yielded between about 0.85 and 10 billion PBMCs per donor. What the work shows at the level of the full study, not this receptor alone: Across a handful of donors, around 5.4% of naive CD4, roughly 3.5% of naive CD8, 2.3% of memory CD4, and approximately 0.4% of memory CD8 clonotypes were shared. Rarefaction of sorted-subset datasets indicated incomplete sequencing despite the large sequencing depth. Larger estimated clonotype richness was generally found for naive subsets than for memory subsets. Because the study included only a small number of donors, the genetic and exposure-history diversity represented was limited. Sampling was restricted to blood, and TCR repertoires in tissue are likely to differ from TCR repertoires in blood. Pairwise subsampling indicated that sequencing depth was expected to affect the degree of clonotype sharing among donors. Compared with non-shared clonotypes, clonotypes shared by all four sorted-subset donors had higher generation probabilities.

Using the deep immunoSEQ assay, multiplex PCR amplified TCR CDR3 regions from genomic DNA. Extracted genomic DNA from each cell subset was spread evenly across all wells of several immunoSEQ 96-well plates, with each plate serving as a replicate. For sorted subsets, around 0.2 ug of genomic DNA, equivalent to 25,000 to 30,000 T cell genomes, went into each replicate PCR. Purified libraries were measured with a Qubit 3.0 fluorometer, size-checked on a Bioanalyzer 2100, and measured again with the KAPA Library Quantification kit. Every immunoSEQ 96-well plate was sequenced on a dedicated single-read 150-cycle Illumina NextSeq 550 flow cell. The original methods were these. Because only junctional sequences without quality scores were contained in the immunoSEQ output, filtering matching that applied to full-length reads could not be performed. To assign V/J genes and CDR3, sequences were annotated against IMGT germline references using PyIR, a Python wrapper for IgBLAST v1.9. Any read was removed if the V/J assignment was weak (E-value above 1e-6), the CDR3 was missing, or the read contained stop codons, out-of-frame junctions, or ambiguous translated residues. A V3J clonotype was defined by an identical inferred V gene, J gene, and CDR3 amino acid sequence. Percentage overlap between repertoires was calculated by dividing the number of shared unique clonotypes by the size of the smaller repertoire. Richness of each repertoire was evaluated using RTK rarefaction, the Chao1 estimator, and Recon v2.1 estimates of unobserved clonotypes. For all TCRbeta clonotypes obtained by the gDNA method from a handful of donors, generation probabilities were computed with OLGA. TCRdb re-hosts the immuneACCESS table, in-frame sequences only. Its copies lack some clones; in the studies checked, an unresolved V gene accounts for under half of them, and the cause for the rest is not known. V and J calls and clone size follow that table, whereas D and trimming were derived from the DNA. This sample gives approximately 2.5 million clones in total; more than 80% of them show up just once. Of the sample, about 0.13% is held by the ten largest clones.

A word on this clone: It lacks a known antigen. Per-base quality was not reported, and no clone a single base away is much larger than it.

The donors were healthy, HIV-negative adults with no recently reported acute infections or vaccinations. Every donor was a Caucasian adult living in Nashville, Tennessee, USA. CD4+ T cells were enriched by magnetic negative selection, after which naive cells were positively selected on CD45RA and the negative fraction was taken as the memory subset. After blood collection by leukapheresis, PBMCs were isolated using Ficoll-Histopaque density gradient centrifugation and then cryopreserved in the vapor phase of liquid nitrogen. Purity and quantity of every magnetically sorted T cell population were checked by analytical flow cytometry. Genomic DNA was isolated from every sorted fraction and measured by UV absorbance on a Nanodrop 2000c. The germline V gene yields SGHAT for CDR1 and FQNNGV for CDR2. The CDR3 starts with the cysteine, ends with the phenylalanine, and has 16 residues. The entry retains the CDR3 DNA only, 48 bases that are in frame from base 1. The germline ends are 18 bases apart after V is trimmed by 5 bases and J by 4 bases.

The sequence links TRBV11-2 to TRBJ2-1, with TRBD1 tentatively as D gene (6 bases match). The material sequenced was naive CD4+ T cells sorted from blood. The cell subset or site label on this specimen signifies: CD45RA+ positively selected. This TCR derives from a man aged 18 to 35 in good health. Read as DNA, the sequence is TGTGCCAGCAGCCTGCCAGGGGCCGCCATTTACAATGAGCAGTTCTTC. This translates into CASSLPGAAIYNEQFF.